This T cell receptor (beta chain) was recorded in a study of blood T cells in healthy people across ages. Whole-study results and caveats: Using unsorted PBMCs precluded a conclusive naive versus antigen-experienced comparison.

Combining a sample-barcoded 5' primer with a J-beta primer mix, a second PCR ran for roughly 7 to 11 cycles. TCRdb ran MiXCR on the 5' RACE reads and lists one entry per CDR3 protein. This sample has around 1,900,000 distinct CDR3 sequences, with approximately 39% found just once. Germline-derived CDR1 and CDR2 are SGHRS and YFSETQ. Unmatched junction bases numbered 4, after V lost 4 bases and J lost 7 bases. The CDR3 has 12 amino acids. Points on this clonotype: What it binds is not known.

In terms of origin and age, donors were healthy Caucasian individuals from Russia aged about 6 to 90. The V and J genes are TRBV5-1 and TRBJ1-2, with TRBD1 matching over 7 bases. The sample taken for sequencing was blood. The receptor comes from a human donor in good health. The CDR3, as DNA: TGCGCCAGCAGCGGGACAGCAGTTGGCTACACCTTC. Amino acids: CASSGTAVGYTF.